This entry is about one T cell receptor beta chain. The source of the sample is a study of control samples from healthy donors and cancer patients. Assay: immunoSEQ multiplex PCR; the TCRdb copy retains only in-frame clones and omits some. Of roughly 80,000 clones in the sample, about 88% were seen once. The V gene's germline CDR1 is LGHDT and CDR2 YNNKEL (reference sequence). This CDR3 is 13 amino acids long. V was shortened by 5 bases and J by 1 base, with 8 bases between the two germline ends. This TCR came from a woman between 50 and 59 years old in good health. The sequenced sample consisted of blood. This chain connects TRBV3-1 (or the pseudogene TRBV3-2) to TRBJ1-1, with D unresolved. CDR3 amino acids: CASSADPNTEAFF. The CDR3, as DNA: TGTGCCAGCAGCGCGGACCCGAACACTGAAGCTTTCTTT.